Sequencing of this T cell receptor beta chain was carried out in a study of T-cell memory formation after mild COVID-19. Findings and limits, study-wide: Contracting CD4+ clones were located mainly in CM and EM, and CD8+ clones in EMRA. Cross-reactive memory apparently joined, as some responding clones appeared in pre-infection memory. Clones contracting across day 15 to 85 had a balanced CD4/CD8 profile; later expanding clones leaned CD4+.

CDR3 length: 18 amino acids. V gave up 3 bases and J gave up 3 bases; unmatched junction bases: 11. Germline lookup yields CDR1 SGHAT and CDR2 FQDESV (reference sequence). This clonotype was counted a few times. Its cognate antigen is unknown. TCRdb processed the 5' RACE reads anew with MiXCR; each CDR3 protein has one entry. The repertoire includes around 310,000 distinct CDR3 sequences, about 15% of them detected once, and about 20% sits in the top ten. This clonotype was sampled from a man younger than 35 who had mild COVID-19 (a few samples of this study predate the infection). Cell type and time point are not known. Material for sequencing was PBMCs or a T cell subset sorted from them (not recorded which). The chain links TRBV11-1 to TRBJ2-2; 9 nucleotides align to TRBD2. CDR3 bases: TGTGCCAGCAGCTTCGGGTTAGCGGGGGACCTACACACCGGGGAGCTGTTTTTT. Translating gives CASSFGLAGDLHTGELFF.